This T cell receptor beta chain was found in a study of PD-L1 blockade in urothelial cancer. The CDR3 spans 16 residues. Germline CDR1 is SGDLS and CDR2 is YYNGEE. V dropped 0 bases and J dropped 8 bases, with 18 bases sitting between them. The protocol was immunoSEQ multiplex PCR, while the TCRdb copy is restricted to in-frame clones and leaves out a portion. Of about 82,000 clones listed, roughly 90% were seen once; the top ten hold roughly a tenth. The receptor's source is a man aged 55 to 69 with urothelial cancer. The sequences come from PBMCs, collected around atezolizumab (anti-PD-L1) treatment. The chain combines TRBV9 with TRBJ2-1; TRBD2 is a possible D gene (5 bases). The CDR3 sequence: CASSVATGLGGHEQFF. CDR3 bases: TGTGCCAGCAGCGTAGCTACCGGTCTAGGAGGTCATGAGCAGTTCTTC.